This TCR beta chain was recorded in a study of T cells in Graves' hyperthyroidism and ophthalmopathy. Study results and limitations: Most clonotypes that expanded in the thyroid above 0.001 also showed up in blood.

Template material for amplifying TCR beta CDR3 regions consisted of RNA transcripts. The TCR CDR3 first-round RT-PCR relied on the HTBI primer set. TCRdb reprocessed the multiplex PCR reads via MiXCR and lists one record per CDR3 protein. The repertoire holds some 350,000 distinct CDR3 sequences, with approximately 14% as singletons. Germline CDR1 SNHLY, CDR2 FYNNEI. The CDR3 loop spans 10 amino acids. V was clipped by 1 base and J by 14 bases, with 8 bases between them. In the case of this clonotype: Its matching antigen is unknown.

The diagnoses drew upon clinical symptoms, serum thyroxine and TRAb, thyroid ultrasound and orbital computed tomography. Material for sequencing was blood. The chain employs TRBV2 and TRBJ2-5; D unclear. This receptor was taken from a woman aged 60-70 years with Graves' ophthalmopathy. CDR3 in amino acids: CASSEGRAYF. Here the CDR3 DNA reads TGTGCCAGCAGTGAAGGACGGGCTTACTTC.